This T cell receptor beta chain originates from a study of CD8 T cells in Susac syndrome. This CDR3 spans 16 amino acids. With 6 bases clipped from V and 9 bases from J, the junction kept 15 bases outside the gene matches. The germline V gene encodes CDR1 KGHSH and CDR2 LQKENI. CD8+ and CD4+ blood T cells underwent TCR beta sequencing. The authors reverse transcribed about 0.5 to 1 ug RNA with random hexamers. With immunoSEQ multiplex PCR, TCR beta CDR3 was amplified across 54 Vbeta and 13 Jbeta. TCRdb recomputed calls from the immunoSEQ multiplex PCR reads with MiXCR, one row per CDR3 protein. Here the sample spans some 300,000 distinct CDR3 sequences, about nine tenths being singletons.

The receptor comes from a human donor with multiple sclerosis. This chain uses TRBV18 with TRBJ2-1; the match to TRBD2 covers 9 bases. The sequenced material came from CD8+ T cells from PBMCs. CDR3 nucleotide sequence: TGTGCCAGCTCCACGGGTGACGCGGGAGGGCCGAGTGAGCAGTTCTTC. It yields the protein CASSTGDAGGPSEQFF.